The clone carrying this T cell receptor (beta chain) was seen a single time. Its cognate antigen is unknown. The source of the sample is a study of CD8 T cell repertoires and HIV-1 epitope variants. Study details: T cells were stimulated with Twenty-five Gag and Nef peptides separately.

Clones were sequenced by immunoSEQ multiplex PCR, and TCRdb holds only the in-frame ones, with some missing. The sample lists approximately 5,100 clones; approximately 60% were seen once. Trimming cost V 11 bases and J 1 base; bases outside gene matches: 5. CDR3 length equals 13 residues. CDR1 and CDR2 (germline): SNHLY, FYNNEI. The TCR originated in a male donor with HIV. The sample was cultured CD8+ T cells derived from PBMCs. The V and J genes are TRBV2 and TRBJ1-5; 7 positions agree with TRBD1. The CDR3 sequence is CAGQAESNQPQHF. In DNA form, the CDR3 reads TGTGCCGGACAGGCGGAAAGCAATCAGCCCCAGCATTTT.